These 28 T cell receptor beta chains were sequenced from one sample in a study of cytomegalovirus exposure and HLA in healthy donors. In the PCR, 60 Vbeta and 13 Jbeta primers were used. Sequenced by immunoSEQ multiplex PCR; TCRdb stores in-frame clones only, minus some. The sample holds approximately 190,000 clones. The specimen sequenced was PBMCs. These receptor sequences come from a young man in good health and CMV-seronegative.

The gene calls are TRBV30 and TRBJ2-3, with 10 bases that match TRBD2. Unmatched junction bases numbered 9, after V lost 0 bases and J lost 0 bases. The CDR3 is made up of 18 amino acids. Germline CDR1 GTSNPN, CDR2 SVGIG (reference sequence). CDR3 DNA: TGTGCCTGGAGTGTAGGGCTAGCGGGGGTATCTAGCACAGATACGCAGTATTTT. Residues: CAWSVGLAGVSSTDTQYF. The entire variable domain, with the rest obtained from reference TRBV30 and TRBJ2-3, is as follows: SQTIHQWPATLVQPVGSPLSLECTVEGTSNPNLYWYRQAAGRGLQLLFYSVGIGQISSEVPQNLSASRPQDRQFILSSKKLLLSDSGFYLCAWSVGLAGVSSTDTQYFGPGTRLTVL.

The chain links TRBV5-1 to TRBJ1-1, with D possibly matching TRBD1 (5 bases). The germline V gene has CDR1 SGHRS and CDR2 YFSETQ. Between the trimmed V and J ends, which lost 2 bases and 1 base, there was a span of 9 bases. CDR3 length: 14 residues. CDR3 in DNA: TGCGCCAGCAGCTTATCGGGGGGGAACACTGAAGCTTTCTTT. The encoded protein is CASSLSGGNTEAFF.

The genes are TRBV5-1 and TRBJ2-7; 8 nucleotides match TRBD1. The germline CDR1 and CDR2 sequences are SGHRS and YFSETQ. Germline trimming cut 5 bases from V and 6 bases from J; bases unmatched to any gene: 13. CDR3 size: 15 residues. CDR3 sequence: CASSIAGGVLSEQYF. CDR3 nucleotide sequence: TGCGCCAGCAGTATCGCAGGGGGCGTACTCTCCGAGCAGTACTTC.

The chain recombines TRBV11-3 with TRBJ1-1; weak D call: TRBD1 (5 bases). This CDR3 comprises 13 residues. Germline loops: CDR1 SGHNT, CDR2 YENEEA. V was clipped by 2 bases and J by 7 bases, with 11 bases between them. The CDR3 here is CASSLQGEVEAFF. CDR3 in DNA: TGTGCCAGCAGCTTACAGGGCGAAGTTGAAGCTTTCTTT.

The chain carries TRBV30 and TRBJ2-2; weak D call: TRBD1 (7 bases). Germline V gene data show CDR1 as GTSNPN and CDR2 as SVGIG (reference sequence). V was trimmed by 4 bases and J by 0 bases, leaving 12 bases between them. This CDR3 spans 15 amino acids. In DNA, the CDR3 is TGTGCCTGGAAGACAGGGACTGCGAACACCGGGGAGCTGTTTTTT. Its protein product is CAWKTGTANTGELFF.

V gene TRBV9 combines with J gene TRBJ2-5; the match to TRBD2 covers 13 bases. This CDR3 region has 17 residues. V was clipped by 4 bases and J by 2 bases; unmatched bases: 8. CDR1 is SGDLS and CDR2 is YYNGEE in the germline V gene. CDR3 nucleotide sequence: TGTGCCAGCAGCCCCCATCCGGGACTAGCGGGGCAAGAGACCCAGTACTTC. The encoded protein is CASSPHPGLAGQETQYF.

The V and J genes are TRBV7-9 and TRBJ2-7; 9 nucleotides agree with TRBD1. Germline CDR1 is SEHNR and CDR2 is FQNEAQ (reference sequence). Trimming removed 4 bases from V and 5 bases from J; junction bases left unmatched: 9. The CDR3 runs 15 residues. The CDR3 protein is CASSWGQGREDEQYF. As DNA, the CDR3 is TGTGCCAGCAGCTGGGGACAGGGAAGAGAAGACGAGCAGTACTTC.

The CDR3 region is CASSPTGSHEQYF. The CDR3 region has the DNA TGTGCCAGCTCCCCAACAGGGAGCCACGAGCAGTACTTC. This chain joins TRBV18 and TRBJ2-7; TRBD1 is a possible D gene (6 bases). Trimming left V 6 bases short and J 5 bases short, with 14 bases between. Germline V lookup: CDR1 KGHSH, CDR2 LQKENI. The CDR3 length is 13 residues.

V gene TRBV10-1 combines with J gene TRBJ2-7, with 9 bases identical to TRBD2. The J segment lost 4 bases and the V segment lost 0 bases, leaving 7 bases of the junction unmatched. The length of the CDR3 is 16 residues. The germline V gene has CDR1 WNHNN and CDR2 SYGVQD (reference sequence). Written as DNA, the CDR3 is TGCGCCAGCAGTGAGTCGAGTAGCGGGAGATATTACGAGCAGTACTTC. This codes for CASSESSSGRYYEQYF.

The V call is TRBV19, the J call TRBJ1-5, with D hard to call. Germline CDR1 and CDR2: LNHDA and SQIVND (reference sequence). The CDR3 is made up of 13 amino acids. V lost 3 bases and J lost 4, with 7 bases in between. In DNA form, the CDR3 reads TGTGCCAGTAGTATCGTTTTGAATCAGCCCCAGCATTTT. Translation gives CASSIVLNQPQHF.

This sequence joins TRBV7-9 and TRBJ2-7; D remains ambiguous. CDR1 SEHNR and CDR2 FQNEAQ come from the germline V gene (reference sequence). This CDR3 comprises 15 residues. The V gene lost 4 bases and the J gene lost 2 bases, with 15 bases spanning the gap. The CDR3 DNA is TGTGCCAGCAGCTCCCGTGACAAGGCCACCTACGAGCAGTACTTC. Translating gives CASSSRDKATYEQYF.

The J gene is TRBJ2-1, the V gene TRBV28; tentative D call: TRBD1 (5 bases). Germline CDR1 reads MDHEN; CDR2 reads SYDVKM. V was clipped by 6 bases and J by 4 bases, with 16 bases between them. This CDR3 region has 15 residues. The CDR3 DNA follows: TGTGCCAGCAGCCTAGGGCTGGGGCTGTACAATGAGCAGTTCTTC. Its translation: CASSLGLGLYNEQFF.

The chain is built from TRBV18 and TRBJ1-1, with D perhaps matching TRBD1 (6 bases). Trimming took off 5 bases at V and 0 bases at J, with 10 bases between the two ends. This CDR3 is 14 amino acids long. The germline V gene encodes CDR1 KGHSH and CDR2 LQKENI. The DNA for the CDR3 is TGTGCCAGCTCAGCGACAGGCTTGAACACTGAAGCTTTCTTT. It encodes CASSATGLNTEAFF. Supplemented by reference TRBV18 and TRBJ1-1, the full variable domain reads NAGVMQNPRHLVRRRGQEARLRCSPMKGHSHVYWYRQLPEEGLKFMVYLQKENIIDESGMPKERFSAEFPKEGPSILRIQQVVRGDSAAYFCASSATGLNTEAFFGQGTRLTVV.

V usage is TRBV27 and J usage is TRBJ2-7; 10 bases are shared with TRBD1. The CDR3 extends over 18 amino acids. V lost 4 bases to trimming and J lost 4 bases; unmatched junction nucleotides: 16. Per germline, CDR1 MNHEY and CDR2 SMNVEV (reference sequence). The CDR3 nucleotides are TGTGCCAGCAGTTCCCAAACCCCCCCGACAGGGGGCCGGTACGAGCAGTACTTC. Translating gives CASSSQTPPTGGRYEQYF.

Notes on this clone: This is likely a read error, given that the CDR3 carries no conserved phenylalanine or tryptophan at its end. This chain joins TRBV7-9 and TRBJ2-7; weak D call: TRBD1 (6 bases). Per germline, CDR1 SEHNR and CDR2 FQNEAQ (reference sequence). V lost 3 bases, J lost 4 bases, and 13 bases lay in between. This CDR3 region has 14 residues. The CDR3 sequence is CASSFPRDKYEQYC. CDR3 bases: TGTGCCAGCAGCTTTCCACGGGACAAATACGAGCAGTACTGC.

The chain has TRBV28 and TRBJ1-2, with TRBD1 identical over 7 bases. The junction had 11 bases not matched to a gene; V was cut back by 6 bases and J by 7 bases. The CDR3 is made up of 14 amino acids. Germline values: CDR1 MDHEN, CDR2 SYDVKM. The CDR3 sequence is CASRGTKGAAGYTF. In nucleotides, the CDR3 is TGTGCCAGCAGAGGGACAAAGGGGGCGGCTGGCTACACCTTC.

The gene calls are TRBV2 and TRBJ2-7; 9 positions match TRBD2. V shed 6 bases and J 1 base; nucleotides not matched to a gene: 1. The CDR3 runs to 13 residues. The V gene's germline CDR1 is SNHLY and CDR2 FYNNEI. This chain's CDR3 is CASRTSGSYEQYF. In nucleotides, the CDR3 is TGTGCCAGCAGGACTAGCGGATCCTACGAGCAGTACTTC.

DNA for the CDR3: TGTGCCATCAGTGAGTCGGCGCGGGGGGGAGTCACAGATACGCAGTATTTT. It encodes CAISESARGGVTDTQYF. This sequence joins TRBV10-3 and TRBJ2-3, with TRBD2 matching 9 bases. The CDR3 extends over 17 amino acids. Germline lookup yields CDR1 ENHRY and CDR2 SYGVKD. Germline trimming cut 0 bases from V and 2 bases from J; bases unmatched to any gene: 6.

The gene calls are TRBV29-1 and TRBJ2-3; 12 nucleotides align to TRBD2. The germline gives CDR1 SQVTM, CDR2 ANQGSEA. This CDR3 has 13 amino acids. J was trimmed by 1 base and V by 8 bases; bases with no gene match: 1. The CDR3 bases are TGCAGCACTAGCGGGGGGCGCACAGATACGCAGTATTTT. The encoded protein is CSTSGGRTDTQYF.

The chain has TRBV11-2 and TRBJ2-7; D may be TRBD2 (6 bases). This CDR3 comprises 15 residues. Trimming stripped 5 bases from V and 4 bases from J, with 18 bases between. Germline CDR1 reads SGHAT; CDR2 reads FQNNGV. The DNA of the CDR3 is TGTGCCAGCAGCCTACGGGGAGGTGGACCATACGAGCAGTACTTC. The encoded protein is CASSLRGGGPYEQYF.

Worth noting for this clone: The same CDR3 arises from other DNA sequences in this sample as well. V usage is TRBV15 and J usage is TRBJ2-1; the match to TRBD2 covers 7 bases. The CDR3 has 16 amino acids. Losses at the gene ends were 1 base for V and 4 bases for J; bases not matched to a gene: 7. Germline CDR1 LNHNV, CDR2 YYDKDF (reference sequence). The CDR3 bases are TGTGCCACCAGCAGAGGGGGGAGGGGATCTTACAATGAGCAGTTCTTC. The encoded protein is CATSRGGRGSYNEQFF. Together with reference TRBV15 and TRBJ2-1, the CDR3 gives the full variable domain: DAMVIQNPRYQVTQFGKPVTLSCSQTLNHNVMYWYQQKSSQAPKLLFHYYDKDFNNEADTPDNFQSRRPNTSFCFLDIRSPGLGDTAMYLCATSRGGRGSYNEQFFGPGTRLTVL.

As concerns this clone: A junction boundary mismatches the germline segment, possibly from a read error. The chain's CDR3 is CASSSGTGNPGELFF. Here the CDR3 DNA reads TGTGCCAGCAGTTCCGGGACAGGGAACCCCGGGGAGCTGTTTTTT. The chain links TRBV7-2 to TRBJ2-2; 9 nucleotides match TRBD1. The CDR3 loop spans 15 amino acids. Looked up from germline, CDR1 is SGHTA and CDR2 is FQGNSA.

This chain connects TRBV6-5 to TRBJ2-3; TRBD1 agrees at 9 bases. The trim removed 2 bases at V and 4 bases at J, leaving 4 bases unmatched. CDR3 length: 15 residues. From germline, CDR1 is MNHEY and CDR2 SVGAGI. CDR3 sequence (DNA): TGTGCCAGCAGTTACGGGACAGGGAATGCAGATACGCAGTATTTT. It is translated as CASSYGTGNADTQYF.

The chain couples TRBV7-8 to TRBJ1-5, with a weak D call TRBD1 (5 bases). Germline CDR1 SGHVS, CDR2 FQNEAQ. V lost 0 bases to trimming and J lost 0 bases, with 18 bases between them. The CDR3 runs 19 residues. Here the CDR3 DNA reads TGTGCCAGCAGCTTAGCCTCAGGGTATACCTCATATAGCAATCAGCCCCAGCATTTT. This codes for CASSLASGYTSYSNQPQHF.

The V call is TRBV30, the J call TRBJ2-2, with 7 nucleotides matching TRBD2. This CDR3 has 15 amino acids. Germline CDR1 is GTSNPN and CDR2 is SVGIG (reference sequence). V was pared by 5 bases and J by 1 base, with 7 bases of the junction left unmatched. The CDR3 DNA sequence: TGTGCCTGGGGGGAGGGGAGCCGGAACACCGGGGAGCTGTTTTTT. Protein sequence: CAWGEGSRNTGELFF.

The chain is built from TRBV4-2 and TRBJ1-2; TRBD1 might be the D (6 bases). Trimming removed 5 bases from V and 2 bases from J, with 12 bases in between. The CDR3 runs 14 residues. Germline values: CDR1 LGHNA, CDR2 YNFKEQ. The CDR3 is CASSTHRENYGYTF. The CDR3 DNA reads TGTGCCAGCAGCACCCACAGGGAAAACTATGGCTACACCTTC.

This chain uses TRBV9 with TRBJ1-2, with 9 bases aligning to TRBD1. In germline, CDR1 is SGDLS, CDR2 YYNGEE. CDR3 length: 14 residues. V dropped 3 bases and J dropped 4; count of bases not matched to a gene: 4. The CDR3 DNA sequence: TGTGCCAGCAGCGCCGGGACAGGGCCCTATGGCTACACCTTC. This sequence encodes CASSAGTGPYGYTF.

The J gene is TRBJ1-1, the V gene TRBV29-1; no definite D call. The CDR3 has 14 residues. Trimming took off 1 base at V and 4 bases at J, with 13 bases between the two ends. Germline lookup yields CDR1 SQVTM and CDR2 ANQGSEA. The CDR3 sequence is CSVEGPAGGTEAFF. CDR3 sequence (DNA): TGCAGCGTTGAAGGTCCGGCAGGTGGCACTGAAGCTTTCTTT.